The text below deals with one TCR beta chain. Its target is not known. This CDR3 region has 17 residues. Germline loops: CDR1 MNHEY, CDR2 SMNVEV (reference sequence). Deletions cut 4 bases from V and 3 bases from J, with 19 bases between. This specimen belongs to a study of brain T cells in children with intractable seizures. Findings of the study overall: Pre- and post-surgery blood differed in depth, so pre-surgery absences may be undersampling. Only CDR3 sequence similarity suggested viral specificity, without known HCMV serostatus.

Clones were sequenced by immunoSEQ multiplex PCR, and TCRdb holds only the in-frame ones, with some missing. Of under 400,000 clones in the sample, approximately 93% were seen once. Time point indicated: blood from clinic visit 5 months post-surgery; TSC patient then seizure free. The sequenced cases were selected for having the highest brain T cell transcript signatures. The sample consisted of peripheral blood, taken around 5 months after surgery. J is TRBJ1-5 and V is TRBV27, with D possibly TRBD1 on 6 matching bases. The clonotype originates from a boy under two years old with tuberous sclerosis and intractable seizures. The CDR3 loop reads CASSSRGDWTVNQPQHF. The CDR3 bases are TGTGCCAGCAGTTCCCGAGGGGATTGGACAGTCAATCAGCCCCAGCATTTT.